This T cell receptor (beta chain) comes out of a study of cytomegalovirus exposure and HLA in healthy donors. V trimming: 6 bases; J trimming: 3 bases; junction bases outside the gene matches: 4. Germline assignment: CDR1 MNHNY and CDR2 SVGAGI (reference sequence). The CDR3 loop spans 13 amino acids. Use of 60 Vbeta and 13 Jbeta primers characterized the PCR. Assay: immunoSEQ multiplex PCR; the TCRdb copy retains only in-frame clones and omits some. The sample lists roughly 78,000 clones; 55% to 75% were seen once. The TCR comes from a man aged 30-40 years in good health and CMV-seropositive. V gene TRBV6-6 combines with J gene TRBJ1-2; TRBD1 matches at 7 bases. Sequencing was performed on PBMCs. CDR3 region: CASRNDRDYGYTF. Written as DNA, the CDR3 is TGTGCCAGCAGGAATGACAGGGACTATGGCTACACCTTC.